Each of the 26 T cell receptor beta chains below was sequenced from the same sample in a study of a mutant IDH1 vaccine in newly diagnosed glioma (dated by TCRdb to the early 2020s). The antigens of these receptors remain unknown. The time point label, as the study defines it: week 23, last vaccination. Each vaccine dose was 300 ug of a 20-mer mutant IDH1 peptide in Montanide, given subcutaneously with topical imiquimod. The library was obtained by the immunoSEQ multiplex PCR assay. TCRdb took over this immuneACCESS table, retaining in-frame rearrangements with V and J assigned. Such tables are incomplete; in checked studies, under half of the missing clones stem from an unresolved V gene, and the remainder is unexplained. The sample includes 82,000 or so clones, with 85% observed a single time. The top ten constitute approximately 2% of the sample. Sequencing was performed on PBMCs, taken from a glioma patient whose treatment included an IDH1 peptide vaccine. The receptors derive from a man aged 30 to 45 with glioma. Some clones in this sample may be carry-over from other donors' samples.

J is TRBJ1-2 and V is TRBV28, with D perhaps TRBD1 (6 bases). The V and J ends lost 6 bases and 0 bases respectively, with 14 bases between them. In germline, CDR1 is MDHEN, CDR2 SYDVKM. This CDR3 contains 15 residues. The CDR3 DNA reads TGTGCCAGCAGCGACGGACAGCGACCTAACTATGGCTACACCTTC. Encoded protein: CASSDGQRPNYGYTF.

This CDR3 is CASSQQDTGELFF. CDR3 coding DNA: TGTGCCAGCAGCCAACAAGACACCGGGGAGCTGTTTTTT. The genes are TRBV7-2 and TRBJ2-2; D is ambiguous. Trimming took 5 bases from V and 3 from J, leaving 7 bases between them. Germline loops: CDR1 SGHTA, CDR2 FQGNSA. The CDR3 consists of 13 residues.

This clone was seen a few times. The J gene is TRBJ1-1, the V gene TRBV10-3; a possible D gene is TRBD1 (6 bases). In germline, CDR1 is ENHRY, CDR2 SYGVKD. V was clipped by 9 bases and J by 7 bases, with 18 bases between them. This CDR3 is 13 amino acids long. The CDR3 loop is CAISGTTLGEAFF. As DNA, the CDR3 is TGTGCCATTTCCGGGACAACCCTAGGTGAAGCTTTCTTT.

V gene TRBV19 combines with J gene TRBJ1-3; unclear D gene. CDR1 LNHDA and CDR2 SQIVND come from the germline V gene (reference sequence). The ends were cut back, 3 bases at V and 0 bases at J, with 9 bases in the middle. The CDR3 spans 15 residues. CDR3 loop: CASSIVGLSGNTIYF. The DNA of the CDR3 is TGTGCCAGTAGTATCGTGGGCCTCTCTGGAAACACCATATATTTT.

The CDR3 DNA follows: TGTGCCAGCAGCTTGGGGGGGGCAACTGGAAACACCATATATTTT. Encoded protein: CASSLGGATGNTIYF. The rearrangement uses TRBV5-8 and TRBJ1-3, with a tentative D call TRBD1 (6 bases). Trimming shortened V by 0 bases and J by 2 bases, and 9 bases separated the two germline ends. Germline V CDR1 and CDR2: SGHTS, YDEGEE. This CDR3 has 15 residues.

The J gene is TRBJ2-3, the V gene TRBV5-6; 11 positions agree with TRBD1. V lost 5 bases, J lost 3 bases, and 5 bases stayed unmatched. Germline-derived CDR1 and CDR2 are SGHDT and YYEEEE. This CDR3 contains 15 residues. The CDR3 sequence is CASSHGTGGTDTQYF. DNA for the CDR3: TGTGCCAGCAGTCACGGGACAGGGGGGACAGATACGCAGTATTTT.

The rearrangement links TRBV11-2 to TRBJ1-1; D is unresolved. V gave up 5 bases and J gave up 3 bases, with 19 bases separating them. This CDR3 spans 16 amino acids. Germline CDR1 is SGHAT and CDR2 is FQNNGV. The CDR3 reads CASSPAPPRADTEAFF. Here the CDR3 DNA reads TGTGCCAGCAGCCCCGCGCCTCCGAGGGCGGACACTGAAGCTTTCTTT.

Only one count was recorded for this clone. The rearrangement links TRBV5-1 to TRBJ2-3; no firm D call. CDR3 length equals 14 residues. V was pared by 0 bases and J by 4 bases, with 9 bases between. The germline CDR1 and CDR2 sequences are SGHRS and YFSETQ. CDR3: CASSLGNRADTQYF. CDR3 in DNA: TGCGCCAGCAGCTTGGGCAATCGAGCAGATACGCAGTATTTT.

This clone turned up a few times. The V call is TRBV28, the J call TRBJ1-5, with 7 nucleotides matching TRBD1. The CDR3 consists of 14 residues. Germline CDR1 is MDHEN and CDR2 is SYDVKM. Trimming took 6 bases from V and 4 from J; bases not matched to a gene: 6. The CDR3 reads CASRHPTGNQPQHF. CDR3 DNA sequence: TGTGCCAGCAGACACCCGACAGGGAATCAGCCCCAGCATTTT.

The chain is built from TRBV5-1 and TRBJ2-3; weak D call: TRBD1 (6 bases). There are 14 residues in the CDR3. Trimming took 0 bases from V and 8 from J, leaving 13 bases between them. CDR1 and CDR2 from the germline V gene are SGHRS and YFSETQ. CDR3 DNA: TGCGCCAGCAGCTTGGAAAACAGGGTCGGTACGCAGTATTTT. Encoded protein: CASSLENRVGTQYF.

The V and J genes are TRBV7-2 and TRBJ1-2, with a tentative D call TRBD1 (6 bases). CDR1 and CDR2 (germline): SGHTA, FQGNSA. CDR3 size: 16 residues. V lost 5 bases, J lost 1 base, and 17 bases lay in between. The CDR3 region has the DNA TGTGCCAGCAGCATTATACAGGGTGGGGTTAACTATGGCTACACCTTC. Protein sequence: CASSIIQGGVNYGYTF.

This clone appeared once. The chain recombines TRBV6-5 with TRBJ1-2; D is perhaps TRBD1 (5 bases). Per germline, CDR1 MNHEY and CDR2 SVGAGI. Between the trimmed V and J ends, which lost 6 bases and 4 bases, there was a span of 15 bases. The CDR3 has 14 residues. Written as DNA, the CDR3 is TGTGCCAGCAGACCCGGGGACGGGTTCTATGGCTACACCTTC. It specifies CASRPGDGFYGYTF.

The V call is TRBV30, the J call TRBJ1-3, with 12 bases aligning to TRBD1. CDR3 length equals 15 residues. Germline loops: CDR1 GTSNPN, CDR2 SVGIG (reference sequence). Unmatched junction bases numbered 5, after V lost 8 bases and J lost 0 bases. The chain's CDR3 is CAGDRGLSSGNTIYF. Written as DNA, the CDR3 is TGTGCCGGGGACAGGGGGCTAAGCTCTGGAAACACCATATATTTT.

The chain employs TRBV7-8 and TRBJ1-4; 7 bases map to TRBD1. The junction had 8 bases not matched to a gene; V was cut back by 5 bases and J by 5 bases. Per the germline V gene, CDR1 is SGHVS and CDR2 is FQNEAQ. The CDR3 runs 15 residues. CDR3 DNA: TGTGCCAGCAGCGCAAGGGAGGGGGCGAATGAAAAACTGTTTTTT. Protein sequence: CASSAREGANEKLFF.

This clone was found a few times. This chain uses TRBV4-1 with TRBJ1-5; no firm D call. The CDR3 loop spans 15 amino acids. Germline V gene data show CDR1 as MGHRA and CDR2 as YSYEKL. Trimming removed 4 bases from V and 6 bases from J, with 16 bases in between. The CDR3 DNA reads TGCGCCAGCAGCCTCGTGAGGGAAGGTACTCAGCCCCAGCATTTT. Its translation is CASSLVREGTQPQHF.

V and J are TRBV13 and TRBJ2-7; no clear D gene. CDR3 size: 14 residues. Looked up from germline, CDR1 is PRHDT and CDR2 is FYEKMQ (reference sequence). The V gene lost 4 bases and the J gene lost 2 bases, with 12 bases spanning the gap. This chain's CDR3 is CASSSSGTTYEQYF. The CDR3 coding sequence is TGTGCCAGCAGCTCCTCTGGAACTACCTACGAGCAGTACTTC.

This chain joins TRBV4-2 and TRBJ1-4, with D tentatively TRBD1 (5 bases). Germline-derived CDR1 and CDR2 are LGHNA and YNFKEQ. Trimming shortened V by 0 bases and J by 6 bases, and 14 bases separated the two germline ends. The CDR3 contains 16 residues. For the CDR3, the DNA is TGTGCCAGCAGCCAAGAGGGTAGGGGACTCGATGAAAAACTGTTTTTT. Translating it yields CASSQEGRGLDEKLFF.

The rearrangement uses TRBV7-6 and TRBJ1-1, with D tentatively TRBD1 (6 bases). The CDR3 consists of 18 residues. Germline values: CDR1 SGHVS, CDR2 FNYEAQ. V dropped 0 bases and J dropped 6 bases, with 23 bases sitting between them. CDR3 coding DNA: TGTGCCAGCAGCTTAGCGGTTGGCAGGGGAGAGGTGTACGCTGAAGCTTTCTTT. It yields the protein CASSLAVGRGEVYAEAFF.

The V and J genes are TRBV29-1 and TRBJ1-1; 9 bases align to TRBD1. The CDR3 sequence is 11 residues long. J was trimmed by 11 bases and V by 7 bases; bases with no gene match: 8. The germline CDR1 and CDR2 sequences are SQVTM and ANQGSEA. In DNA, the CDR3 is TGCAGCGCTGGGGGACAGGGTTTGGCTTTCTTT. Its translation: CSAGGQGLAFF.

This chain uses TRBV27 with TRBJ2-7; 7 bases align to TRBD1. The CDR3 contains 15 residues. Germline loops: CDR1 MNHEY, CDR2 SMNVEV (reference sequence). With V trimmed by 5 bases and J by 2 bases, 9 bases remained unmatched. The CDR3 coding sequence is TGTGCCAGCAGTCTAGACAGGGTTGGAACCTACGAGCAGTACTTC. Translating it yields CASSLDRVGTYEQYF.

The genes are TRBV5-6 and TRBJ2-3; weak D call: TRBD1 (6 bases). With 4 bases removed from V and 0 bases from J, the gap between germline ends came to 15 bases. The CDR3 runs 16 residues. Germline CDR1 is SGHDT and CDR2 is YYEEEE. The DNA for the CDR3 is TGTGCCAGCAGCCCAATGGACAGACCTAGCACAGATACGCAGTATTTT. As protein: CASSPMDRPSTDTQYF.

The V and J genes are TRBV9 and TRBJ2-2; D might be TRBD2 (6 bases). CDR1 and CDR2 from the germline V gene are SGDLS and YYNGEE. V lost 3 bases, J lost 6 bases, and 12 bases lay in between. This CDR3 has 14 amino acids. The CDR3 nucleotides are TGTGCCAGCAGCGCAGAGACTAGACCCGGGGAGCTGTTTTTT. Residues: CASSAETRPGELFF.

V is TRBV6-6 and J is TRBJ1-6; 7 nucleotides line up with TRBD1. Unmatched junction bases numbered 9, after V lost 8 bases and J lost 8 bases. CDR1 MNHNY and CDR2 SVGAGI come from the germline V gene (reference sequence). The CDR3 has 14 amino acids. CDR3: CASGFRGDDSPLHF. The CDR3, as DNA: TGTGCCAGCGGATTCAGGGGGGATGATTCACCCCTCCACTTT.

This chain connects TRBV2 to TRBJ2-5; TRBD1 might be the D (5 bases). The CDR3 is 13 residues long. The germline V gene encodes CDR1 SNHLY and CDR2 FYNNEI. V was clipped by 1 base and J by 4 bases, with 7 bases between them. The CDR3 DNA is TGTGCCAGCAGTGAAGTCAGGGCAGAGACCCAGTACTTC. Encoded protein: CASSEVRAETQYF.

The chain is built from TRBV28 and TRBJ2-5; D gene unclear. Germline lookup yields CDR1 MDHEN and CDR2 SYDVKM. V dropped 6 bases and J dropped 1 base, with 3 bases sitting between them. The CDR3 sequence is 11 residues long. CDR3 in amino acids: CASRLQETQYF. The DNA of the CDR3 is TGTGCCAGCAGACTCCAAGAGACCCAGTACTTC.

The chain employs TRBV11-2 and TRBJ1-2; D is uncertain. From germline, CDR1 is SGHAT and CDR2 FQNNGV. Trimming took off 6 bases at V and 2 bases at J, with 13 bases between the two ends. The CDR3 is made up of 14 amino acids. CDR3 DNA: TGTGCCAGCAGTTCCATCACATCGAACTATGGCTACACCTTC. Translating it yields CASSSITSNYGYTF.